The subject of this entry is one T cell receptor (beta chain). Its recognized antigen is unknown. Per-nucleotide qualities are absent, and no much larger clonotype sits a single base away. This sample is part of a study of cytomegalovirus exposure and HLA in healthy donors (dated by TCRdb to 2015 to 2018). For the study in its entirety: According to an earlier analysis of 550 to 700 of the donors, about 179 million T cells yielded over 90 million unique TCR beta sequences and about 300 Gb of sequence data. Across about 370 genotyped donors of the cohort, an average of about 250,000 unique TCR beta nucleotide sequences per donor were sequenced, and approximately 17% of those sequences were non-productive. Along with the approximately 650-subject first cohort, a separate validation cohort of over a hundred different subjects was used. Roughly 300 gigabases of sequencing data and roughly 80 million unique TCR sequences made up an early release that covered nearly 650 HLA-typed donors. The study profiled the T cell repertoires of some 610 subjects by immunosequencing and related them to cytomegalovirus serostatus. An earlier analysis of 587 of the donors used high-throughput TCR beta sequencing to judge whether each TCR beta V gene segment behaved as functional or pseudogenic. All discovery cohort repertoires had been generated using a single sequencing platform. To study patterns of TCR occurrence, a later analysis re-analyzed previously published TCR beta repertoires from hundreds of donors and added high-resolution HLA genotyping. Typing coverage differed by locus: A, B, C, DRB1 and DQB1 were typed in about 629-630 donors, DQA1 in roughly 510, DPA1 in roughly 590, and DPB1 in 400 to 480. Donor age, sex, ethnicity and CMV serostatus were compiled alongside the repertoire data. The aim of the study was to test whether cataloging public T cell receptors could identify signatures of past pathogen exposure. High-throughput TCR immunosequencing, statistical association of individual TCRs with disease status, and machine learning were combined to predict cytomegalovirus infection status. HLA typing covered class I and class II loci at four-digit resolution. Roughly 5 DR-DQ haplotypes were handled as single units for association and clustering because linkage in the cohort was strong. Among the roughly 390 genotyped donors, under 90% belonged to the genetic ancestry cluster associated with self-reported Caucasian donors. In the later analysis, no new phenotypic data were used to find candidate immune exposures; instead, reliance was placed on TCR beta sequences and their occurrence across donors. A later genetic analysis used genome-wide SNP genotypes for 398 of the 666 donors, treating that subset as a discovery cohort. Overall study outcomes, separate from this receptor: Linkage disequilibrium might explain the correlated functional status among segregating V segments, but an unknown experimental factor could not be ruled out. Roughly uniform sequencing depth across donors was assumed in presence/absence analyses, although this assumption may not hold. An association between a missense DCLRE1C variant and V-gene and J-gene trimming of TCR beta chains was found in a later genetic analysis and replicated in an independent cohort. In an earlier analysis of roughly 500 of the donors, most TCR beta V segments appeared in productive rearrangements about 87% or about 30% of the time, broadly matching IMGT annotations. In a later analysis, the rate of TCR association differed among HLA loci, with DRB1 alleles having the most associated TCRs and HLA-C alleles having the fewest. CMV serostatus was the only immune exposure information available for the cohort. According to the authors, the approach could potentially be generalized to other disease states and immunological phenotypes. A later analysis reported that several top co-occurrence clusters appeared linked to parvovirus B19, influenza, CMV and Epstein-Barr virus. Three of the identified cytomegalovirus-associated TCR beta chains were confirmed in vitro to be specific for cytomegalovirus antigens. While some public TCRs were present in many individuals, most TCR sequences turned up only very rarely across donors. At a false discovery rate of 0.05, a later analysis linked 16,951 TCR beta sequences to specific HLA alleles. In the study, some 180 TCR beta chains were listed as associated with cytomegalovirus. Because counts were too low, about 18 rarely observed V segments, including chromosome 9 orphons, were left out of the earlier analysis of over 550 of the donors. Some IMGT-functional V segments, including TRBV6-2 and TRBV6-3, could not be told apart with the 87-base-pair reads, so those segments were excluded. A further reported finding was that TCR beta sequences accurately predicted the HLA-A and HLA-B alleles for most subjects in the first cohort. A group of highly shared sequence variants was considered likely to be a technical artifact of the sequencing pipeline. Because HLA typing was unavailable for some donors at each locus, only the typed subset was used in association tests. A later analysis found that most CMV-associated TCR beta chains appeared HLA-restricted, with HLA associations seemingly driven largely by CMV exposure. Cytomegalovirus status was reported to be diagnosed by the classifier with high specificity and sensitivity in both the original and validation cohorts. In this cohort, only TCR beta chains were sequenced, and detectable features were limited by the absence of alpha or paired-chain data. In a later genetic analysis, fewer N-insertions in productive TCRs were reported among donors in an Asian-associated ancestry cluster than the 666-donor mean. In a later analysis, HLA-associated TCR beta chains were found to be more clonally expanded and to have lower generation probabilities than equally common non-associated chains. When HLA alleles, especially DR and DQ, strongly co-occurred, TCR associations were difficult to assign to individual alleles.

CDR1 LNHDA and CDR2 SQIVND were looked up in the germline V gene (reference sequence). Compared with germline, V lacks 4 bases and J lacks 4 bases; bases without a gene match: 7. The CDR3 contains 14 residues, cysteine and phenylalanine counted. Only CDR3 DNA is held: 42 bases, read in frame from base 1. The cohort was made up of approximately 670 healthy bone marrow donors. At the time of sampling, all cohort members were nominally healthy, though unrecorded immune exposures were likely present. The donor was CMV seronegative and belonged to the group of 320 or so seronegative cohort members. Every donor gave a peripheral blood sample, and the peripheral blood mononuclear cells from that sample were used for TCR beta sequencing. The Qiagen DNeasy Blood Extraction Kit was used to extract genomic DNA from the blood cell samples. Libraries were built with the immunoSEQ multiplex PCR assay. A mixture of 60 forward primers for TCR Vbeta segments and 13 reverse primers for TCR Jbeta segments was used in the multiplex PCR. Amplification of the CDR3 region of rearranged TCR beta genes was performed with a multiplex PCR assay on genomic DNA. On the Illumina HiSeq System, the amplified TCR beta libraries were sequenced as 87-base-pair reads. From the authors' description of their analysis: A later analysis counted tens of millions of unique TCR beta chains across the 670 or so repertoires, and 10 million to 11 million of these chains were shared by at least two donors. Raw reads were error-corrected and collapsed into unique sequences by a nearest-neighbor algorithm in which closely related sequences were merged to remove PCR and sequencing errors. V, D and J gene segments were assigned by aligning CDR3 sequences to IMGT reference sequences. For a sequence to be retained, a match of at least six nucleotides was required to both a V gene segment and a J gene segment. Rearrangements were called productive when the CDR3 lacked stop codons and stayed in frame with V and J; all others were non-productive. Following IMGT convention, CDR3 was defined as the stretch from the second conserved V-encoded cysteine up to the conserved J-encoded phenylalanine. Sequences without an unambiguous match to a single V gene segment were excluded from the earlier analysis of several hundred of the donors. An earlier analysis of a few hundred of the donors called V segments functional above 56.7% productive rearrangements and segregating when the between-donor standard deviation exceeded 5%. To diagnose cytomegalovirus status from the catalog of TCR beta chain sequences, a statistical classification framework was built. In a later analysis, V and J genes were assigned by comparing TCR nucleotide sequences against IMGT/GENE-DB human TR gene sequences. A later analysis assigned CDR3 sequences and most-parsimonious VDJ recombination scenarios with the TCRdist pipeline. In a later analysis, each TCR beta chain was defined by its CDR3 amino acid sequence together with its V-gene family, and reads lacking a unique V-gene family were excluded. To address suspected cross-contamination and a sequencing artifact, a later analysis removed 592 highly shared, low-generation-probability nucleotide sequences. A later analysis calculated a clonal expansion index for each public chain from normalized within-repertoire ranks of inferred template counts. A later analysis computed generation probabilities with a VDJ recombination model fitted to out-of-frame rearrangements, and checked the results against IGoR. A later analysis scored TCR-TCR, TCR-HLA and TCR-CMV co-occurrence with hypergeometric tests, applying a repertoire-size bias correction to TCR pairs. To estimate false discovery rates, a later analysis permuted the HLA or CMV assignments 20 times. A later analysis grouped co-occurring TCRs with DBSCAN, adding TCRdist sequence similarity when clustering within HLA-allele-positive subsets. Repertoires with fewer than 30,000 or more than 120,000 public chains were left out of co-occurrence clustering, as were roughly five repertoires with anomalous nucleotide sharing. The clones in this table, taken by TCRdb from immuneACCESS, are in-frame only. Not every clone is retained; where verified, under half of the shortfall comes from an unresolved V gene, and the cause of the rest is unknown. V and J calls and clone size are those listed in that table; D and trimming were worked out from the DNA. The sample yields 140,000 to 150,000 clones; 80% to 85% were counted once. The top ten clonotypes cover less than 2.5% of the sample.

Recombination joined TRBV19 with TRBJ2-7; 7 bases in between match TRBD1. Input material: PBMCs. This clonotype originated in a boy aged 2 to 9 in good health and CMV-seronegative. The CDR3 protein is CASSTTGRFYEQYF. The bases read TGTGCCAGTAGTACGACAGGGCGTTTTTACGAGCAGTACTTC.